This T cell receptor beta chain is drawn from a study of control samples from healthy donors and cancer patients. Only in-frame clones appear in the TCRdb table, and some are missing; sequencing was by immunoSEQ multiplex PCR. The table lists tens of thousands of clones, about 95% of them singletons. The CDR3 contains 14 residues. Trimming took 6 bases from V and 4 from J; bases not matched to a gene: 6. Germline lookup yields CDR1 MDHEN and CDR2 SYDVKM. Sequenced material: blood. The gene calls are TRBV28 and TRBJ2-1, with 7 positions matching TRBD1. The TCR originated in a man aged 30-40 years in good health. In DNA, the CDR3 is TGTGCCAGCAGACTGACAGGGTTATACAATGAGCAGTTCTTC. Its translation is CASRLTGLYNEQFF.